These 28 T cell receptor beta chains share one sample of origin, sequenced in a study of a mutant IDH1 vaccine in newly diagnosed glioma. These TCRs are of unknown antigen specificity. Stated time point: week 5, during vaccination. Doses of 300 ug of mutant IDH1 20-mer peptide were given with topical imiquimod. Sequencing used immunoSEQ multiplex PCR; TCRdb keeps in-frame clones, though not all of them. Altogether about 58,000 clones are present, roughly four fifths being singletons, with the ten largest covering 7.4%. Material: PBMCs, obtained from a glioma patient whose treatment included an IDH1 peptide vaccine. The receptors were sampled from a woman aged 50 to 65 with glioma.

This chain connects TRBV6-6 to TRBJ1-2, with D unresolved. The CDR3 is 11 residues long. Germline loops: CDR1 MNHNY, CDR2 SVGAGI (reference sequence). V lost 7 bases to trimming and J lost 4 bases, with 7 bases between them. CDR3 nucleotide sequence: TGTGCCAGCACCCCAGGCTATGGCTACACCTTC. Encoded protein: CASTPGYGYTF.

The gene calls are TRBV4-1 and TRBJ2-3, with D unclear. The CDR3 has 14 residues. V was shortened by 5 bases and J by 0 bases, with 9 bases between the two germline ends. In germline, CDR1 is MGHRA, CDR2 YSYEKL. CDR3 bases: TGCGCCAGCAGCAGTTTCTATAGCACAGATACGCAGTATTTT. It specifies CASSSFYSTDTQYF.

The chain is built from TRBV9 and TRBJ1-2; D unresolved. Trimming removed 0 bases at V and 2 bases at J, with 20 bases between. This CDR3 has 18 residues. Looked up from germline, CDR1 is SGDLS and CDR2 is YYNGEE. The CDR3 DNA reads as TGTGCCAGCAGCGTAGTTCGCGACAATAGAAACCCGAACTATGGCTACACCTTC. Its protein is CASSVVRDNRNPNYGYTF.

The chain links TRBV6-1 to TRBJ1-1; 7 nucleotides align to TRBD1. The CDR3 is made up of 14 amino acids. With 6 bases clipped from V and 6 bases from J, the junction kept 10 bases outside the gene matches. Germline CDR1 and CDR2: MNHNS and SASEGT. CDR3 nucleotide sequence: TGTGCCAGCAGACCGGATAAGGGGGCACCTGAAGCTTTCTTT. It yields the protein CASRPDKGAPEAFF.

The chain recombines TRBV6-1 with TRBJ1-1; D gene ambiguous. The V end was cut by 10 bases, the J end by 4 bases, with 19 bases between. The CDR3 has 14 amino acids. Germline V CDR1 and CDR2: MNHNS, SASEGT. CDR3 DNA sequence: TGTGCCACCAGCCGGCGGGATTGGAGCACTGAAGCTTTCTTT. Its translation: CATSRRDWSTEAFF.

This CDR3 reads CASSTTGLDTQYF. The CDR3 DNA reads TGTGCCAGCTCGACCACAGGGCTAGATACGCAGTATTTT. The chain links TRBV18 to TRBJ2-3; D possibly corresponds to TRBD1 (6 bases). V dropped 6 bases and J dropped 5 bases, with 12 bases sitting between them. The CDR3 sequence is 13 residues long. Germline CDR1 KGHSH, CDR2 LQKENI.

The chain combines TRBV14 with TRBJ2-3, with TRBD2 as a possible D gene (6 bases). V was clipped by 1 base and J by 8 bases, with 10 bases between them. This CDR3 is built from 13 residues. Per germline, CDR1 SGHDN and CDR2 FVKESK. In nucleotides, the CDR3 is TGTGCCAGCAGCCAAGTCGTCGGGGGTACGCAGTATTTT. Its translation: CASSQVVGGTQYF.

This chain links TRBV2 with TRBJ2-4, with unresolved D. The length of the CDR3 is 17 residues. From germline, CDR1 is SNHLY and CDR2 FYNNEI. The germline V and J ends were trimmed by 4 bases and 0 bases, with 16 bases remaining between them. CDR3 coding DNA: TGTGCCAGCAGTGGGATGGAGTTCTTACTAGCCAAAAACATTCAGTACTTC. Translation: CASSGMEFLLAKNIQYF.

The CDR3 nucleotides are TGCGCCAGCAGCCGGGATTTGGGAGCCTACGAGCAGTACTTC. This sequence encodes CASSRDLGAYEQYF. The chain has TRBV5-1 and TRBJ2-7, with D possibly matching TRBD2 (5 bases). V dropped 4 bases and J dropped 2 bases, with 13 bases sitting between them. The CDR3 covers 14 residues. CDR1 and CDR2 from the germline V gene are SGHRS and YFSETQ.

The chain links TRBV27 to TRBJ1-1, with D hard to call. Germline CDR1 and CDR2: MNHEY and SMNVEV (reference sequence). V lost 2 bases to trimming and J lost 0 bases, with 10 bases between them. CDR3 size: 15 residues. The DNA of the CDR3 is TGTGCCAGCAGTTTACAGGCCAAACTGAACACTGAAGCTTTCTTT. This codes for CASSLQAKLNTEAFF.

The CDR3 spells CASSSDLQGQGGNTIYF. For the CDR3, the DNA is TGTGCCAGTAGTTCCGATTTACAGGGACAAGGTGGAAACACCATATATTTT. The gene calls are TRBV19 and TRBJ1-3, with a possible D match to TRBD1 (6 bases). Germline V gene lookup returns CDR1 LNHDA and CDR2 SQIVND (reference sequence). The ends were cut back, 5 bases at V and 3 bases at J, with 20 bases in the middle. The CDR3 length is 17 residues.

CDR3 region: CASSLGGGRDEQFF. CDR3 sequence (DNA): TGCGCCAGCAGCTTGGGCGGGGGGAGAGATGAGCAGTTCTTC. This chain uses TRBV5-1 with TRBJ2-1; 8 bases are a match to TRBD2. The CDR3 has 14 residues. V gave up 0 bases and J gave up 8 bases; unmatched junction bases: 4. Per germline, CDR1 SGHRS and CDR2 YFSETQ.

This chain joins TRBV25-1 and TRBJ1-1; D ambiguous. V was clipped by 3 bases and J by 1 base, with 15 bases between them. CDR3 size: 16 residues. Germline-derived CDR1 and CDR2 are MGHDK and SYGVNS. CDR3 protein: CASSEEGIPRNTEAFF. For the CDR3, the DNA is TGTGCCAGCAGTGAGGAGGGTATACCCAGGAACACTGAAGCTTTCTTT.

In DNA, the CDR3 is TGTGCCAGCAGCTTGAGAGAGACCCAGTACTTC. Its translation: CASSLRETQYF. The chain has TRBV5-6 and TRBJ2-5; no clear D gene. This CDR3 is built from 11 residues. Germline V gene sequence: CDR1 SGHDT, CDR2 YYEEEE. Trimming took off 1 base at V and 4 bases at J, with 2 bases between the two ends.

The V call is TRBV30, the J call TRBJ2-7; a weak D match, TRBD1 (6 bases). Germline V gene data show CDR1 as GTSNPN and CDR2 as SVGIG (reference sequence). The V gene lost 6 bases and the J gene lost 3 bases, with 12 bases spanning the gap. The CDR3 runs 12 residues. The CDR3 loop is CACYRESYEQYF. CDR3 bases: TGTGCCTGTTACAGGGAAAGCTACGAGCAGTACTTC. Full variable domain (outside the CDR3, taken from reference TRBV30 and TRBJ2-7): SQTIHQWPATLVQPVGSPLSLECTVEGTSNPNLYWYRQAAGRGLQLLFYSVGIGQISSEVPQNLSASRPQDRQFILSSKKLLLSDSGFYLCACYRESYEQYFGPGTRLTVT.

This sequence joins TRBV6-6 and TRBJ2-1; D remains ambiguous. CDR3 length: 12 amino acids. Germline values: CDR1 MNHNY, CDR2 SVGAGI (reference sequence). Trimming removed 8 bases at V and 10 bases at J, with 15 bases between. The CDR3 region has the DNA TGTGCCAGCGGCCCCTCGGGTATCGAGCAGTTCTTC. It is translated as CASGPSGIEQFF.

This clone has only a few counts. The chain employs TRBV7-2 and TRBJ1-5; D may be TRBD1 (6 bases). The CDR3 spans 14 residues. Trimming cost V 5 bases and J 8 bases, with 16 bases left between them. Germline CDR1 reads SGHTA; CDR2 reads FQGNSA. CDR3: CASSPDSTMEPQHF. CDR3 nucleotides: TGTGCCAGCAGCCCGGACAGCACAATGGAGCCCCAGCATTTT.

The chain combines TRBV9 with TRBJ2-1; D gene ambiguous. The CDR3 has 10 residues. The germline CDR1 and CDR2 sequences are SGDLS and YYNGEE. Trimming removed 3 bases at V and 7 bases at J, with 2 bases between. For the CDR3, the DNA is TGTGCCAGCAGCGGAAATGAGCAGTTCTTC. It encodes CASSGNEQFF.

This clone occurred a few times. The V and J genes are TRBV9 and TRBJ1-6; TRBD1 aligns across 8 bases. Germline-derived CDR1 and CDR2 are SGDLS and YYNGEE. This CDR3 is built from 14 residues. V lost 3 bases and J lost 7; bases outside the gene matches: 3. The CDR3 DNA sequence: TGTGCCAGCAGCGAAACAGGGGGGAATTCACCCCTCCACTTT. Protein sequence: CASSETGGNSPLHF.

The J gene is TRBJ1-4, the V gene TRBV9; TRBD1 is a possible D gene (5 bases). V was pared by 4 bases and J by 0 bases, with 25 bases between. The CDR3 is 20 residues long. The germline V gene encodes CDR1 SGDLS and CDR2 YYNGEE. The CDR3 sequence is CASSLTPGIGYKATNEKLFF. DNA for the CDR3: TGTGCCAGCAGCCTAACCCCAGGGATAGGCTATAAAGCAACTAATGAAAAACTGTTTTTT. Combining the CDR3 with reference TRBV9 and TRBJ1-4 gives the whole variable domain DSGVTQTPKHLITATGQRVTLRCSPRSGDLSVYWYQQSLDQGLQFLIQYYNGEERAKGNILERFSAQQFPDLHSELNLSSLELGDSALYFCASSLTPGIGYKATNEKLFFGSGTQLSVL.

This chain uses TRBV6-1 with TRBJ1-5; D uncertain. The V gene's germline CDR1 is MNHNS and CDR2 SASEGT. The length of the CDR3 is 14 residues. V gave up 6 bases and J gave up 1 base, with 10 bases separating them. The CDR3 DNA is TGTGCCAGCAGAGGAGATACGAGCAATCAGCCCCAGCATTTT. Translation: CASRGDTSNQPQHF.

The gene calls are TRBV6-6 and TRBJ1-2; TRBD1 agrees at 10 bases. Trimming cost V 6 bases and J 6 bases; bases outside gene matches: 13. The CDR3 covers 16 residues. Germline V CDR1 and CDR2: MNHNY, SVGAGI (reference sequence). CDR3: CASSKNTGTGVDGYTF. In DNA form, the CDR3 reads TGTGCCAGCAGCAAAAATACCGGGACAGGGGTAGATGGCTACACCTTC.

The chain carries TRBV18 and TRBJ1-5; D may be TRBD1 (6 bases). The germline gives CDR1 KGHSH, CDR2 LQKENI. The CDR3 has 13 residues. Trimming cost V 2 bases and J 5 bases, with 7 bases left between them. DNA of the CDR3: TGTGCCAGCTCACCAGGACAGCATCAGCCCCAGCATTTT. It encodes CASSPGQHQPQHF.

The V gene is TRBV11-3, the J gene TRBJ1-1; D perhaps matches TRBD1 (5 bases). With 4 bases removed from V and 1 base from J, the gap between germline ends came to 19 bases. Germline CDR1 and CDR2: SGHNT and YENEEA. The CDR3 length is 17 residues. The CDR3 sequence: CASSSPRTGRRNTEAFF. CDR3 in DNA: TGTGCCAGCAGCTCCCCCCGCACGGGACGCAGGAACACTGAAGCTTTCTTT.

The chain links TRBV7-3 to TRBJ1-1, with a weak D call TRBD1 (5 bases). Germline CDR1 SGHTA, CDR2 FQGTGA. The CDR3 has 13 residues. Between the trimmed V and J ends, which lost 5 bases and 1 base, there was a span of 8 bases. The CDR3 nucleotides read TGTGCCAGCAGCAAAGGGACGAACACTGAAGCTTTCTTT. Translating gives CASSKGTNTEAFF.

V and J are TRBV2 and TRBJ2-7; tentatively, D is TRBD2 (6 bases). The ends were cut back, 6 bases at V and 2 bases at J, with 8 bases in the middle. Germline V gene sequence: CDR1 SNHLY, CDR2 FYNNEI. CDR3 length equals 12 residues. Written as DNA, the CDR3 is TGTGCCAGCAGCGGGGGTACCTACGAGCAGTACTTC. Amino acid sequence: CASSGGTYEQYF.

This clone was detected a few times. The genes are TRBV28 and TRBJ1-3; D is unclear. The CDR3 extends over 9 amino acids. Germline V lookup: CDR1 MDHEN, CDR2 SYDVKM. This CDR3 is CVTGNTIYF. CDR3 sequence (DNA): TGTGTTACTGGAAACACCATATATTTT.

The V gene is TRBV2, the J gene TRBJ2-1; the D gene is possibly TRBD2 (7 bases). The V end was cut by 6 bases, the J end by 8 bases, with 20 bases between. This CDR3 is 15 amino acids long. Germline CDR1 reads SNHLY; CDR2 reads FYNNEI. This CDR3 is CASSRPRGALDEQFF. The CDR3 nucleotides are TGTGCCAGCAGCAGACCACGGGGGGCCTTGGATGAGCAGTTCTTC.